This T cell receptor beta chain was identified in a study of T cell responses to AZD1222 COVID-19 vaccine. The study, taken as a whole, reports: Repertoires in all cases were sampled only once the peak T cell response had passed.

Only in-frame clones appear in the TCRdb table, and some are missing; sequencing was by immunoSEQ multiplex PCR. The sample yields around 78,000 clones, more than 90% seen once. Concerning this clone itself: The antigen is not known.

The CDR3 is made up of 14 amino acids. CDR1 is MNHEY and CDR2 is SVGAGI in the germline V gene. V was pared by 5 bases and J by 6 bases, with 16 bases between. The chain combines TRBV6-5 with TRBJ1-1, with D possibly being TRBD1 (6 bases). This receptor was identified in an adult in good health. The sample in question was peripheral blood, obtained on day 0 of AZD1222 vaccination. CDR3 region: CASSRTVARAEAFF. The CDR3 DNA sequence: TGTGCCAGCAGTCGGACAGTTGCTAGAGCTGAAGCTTTCTTT.